The 23 T cell receptor beta chains listed next were all sequenced from one sample in a study of control samples from healthy donors and cancer patients. Repertoires were generated with immunoSEQ multiplex PCR, while TCRdb's copy carries only in-frame clones and drops some. The data contain about 58,000 clones, around 94% of them singletons. Sequenced sample: blood. The receptors here all came from a man aged 30 to 45 in good health.

V and J are TRBV28 and TRBJ1-5; D is perhaps TRBD1 (6 bases). This CDR3 has 18 amino acids. Germline CDR1 is MDHEN and CDR2 is SYDVKM. Trimming took 3 bases from V and 2 from J, leaving 20 bases between them. The CDR3 bases are TGTGCCAGCAGTTTCCCTGCAACAGGGAAACTGGGCAATCAGCCCCAGCATTTT. Translated, it gives CASSFPATGKLGNQPQHF. Full variable domain (remainder filled in from reference TRBV28 and TRBJ1-5): DVKVTQSSRYLVKRTGEKVFLECVQDMDHENMFWYRQDPGLGLRLIYFSYDVKMKEKGDIPEGYSVSREKKERFSLILESASTNQTSMYLCASSFPATGKLGNQPQHFGDGTRLSIL.

This clone was detected only a few times. The CDR3 region is CASSLRDRAYEQYF. The CDR3, as DNA: TGTGCCAGCAGCCTCCGGGACAGGGCCTACGAGCAGTACTTC. This sequence joins TRBV7-9 and TRBJ2-7; TRBD1 agrees at 9 bases. V trimming: 5 bases; J trimming: 2 bases; junction bases outside the gene matches: 4. Germline assignment: CDR1 SEHNR and CDR2 FQNEAQ (reference sequence). This CDR3 has 14 amino acids.

The CDR3 protein is CASRPGPHLNGELFF. The CDR3 bases are TGCGCCAGCAGGCCAGGGCCACATCTAAACGGGGAGCTGTTTTTT. The rearrangement links TRBV10-2 to TRBJ2-2; a weak D match, TRBD1 (5 bases). The V gene lost 6 bases and the J gene lost 7 bases, with 18 bases spanning the gap. From germline, CDR1 is WSHSY and CDR2 SAAADI. The CDR3 spans 15 residues.

In DNA form, the CDR3 reads TGTGCCAGCAGCTCCACAAGCTCTGGAAACACCATATATTTT. Encoded protein: CASSSTSSGNTIYF. The rearrangement uses TRBV7-9 and TRBJ1-3; D gene unclear. This CDR3 is built from 14 residues. The germline gives CDR1 SEHNR, CDR2 FQNEAQ (reference sequence). V was clipped by 4 bases and J by 0 bases, with 7 bases between them.

V usage is TRBV5-4 and J usage is TRBJ1-2, with 9 nucleotides matching TRBD1. This CDR3 contains 17 residues. Unmatched junction bases numbered 17, after V lost 3 bases and J lost 8 bases. CDR1 and CDR2 (germline): SGHNT, YYREEE (reference sequence). CDR3 nucleotide sequence: TGTGCCAGCAGCTCGGGACAGGGAATTATGGAGCCGAGCGGCTACACCTTC. Amino acid sequence: CASSSGQGIMEPSGYTF. The complete variable domain, with remaining parts taken from reference TRBV5-4 and TRBJ1-2, reads ETGVTQSPTHLIKTRGQQVTLRCSSQSGHNTVSWYQQALGQGPQFIFQYYREEENGRGNFPPRFSGLQFPNYSSELNVNALELDDSALYLCASSSGQGIMEPSGYTFGSGTRLTVV.

The chain links TRBV7-9 to TRBJ2-1; the D gene is possibly TRBD2 (7 bases). Deletions cut 5 bases from V and 9 bases from J, with 26 bases between. CDR1 is SEHNR, CDR2 FQNEAQ, per germline (reference sequence). The CDR3 is 17 residues long. The chain's CDR3 is CASSPGQGGGPEGEQFF. The CDR3 DNA sequence: TGTGCCAGCAGCCCCGGGCAGGGCGGGGGCCCTGAAGGTGAGCAGTTCTTC. The variable domain in full, with the rest retrieved from reference TRBV7-9 and TRBJ2-1, is DTGVSQNPRHKITKRGQNVTFRCDPISEHNRLYWYRQTLGQGPEFLTYFQNEAQLEKSRLLSDRFSAERPKGSFSTLEIQRTEQGDSAMYLCASSPGQGGGPEGEQFFGPGTRLTVL.

The chain combines TRBV30 with TRBJ1-6, with D possibly matching TRBD1 (5 bases). The CDR3 has 12 amino acids. Germline lookup yields CDR1 GTSNPN and CDR2 SVGIG (reference sequence). The V end was cut by 8 bases, the J end by 10 bases, with 15 bases between. The chain's CDR3 is CAGGGDESPLHF. In DNA form, the CDR3 reads TGTGCCGGTGGGGGGGACGAGTCACCCCTCCACTTT. Full variable domain (outside the CDR3, taken from reference TRBV30 and TRBJ1-6): SQTIHQWPATLVQPVGSPLSLECTVEGTSNPNLYWYRQAAGRGLQLLFYSVGIGQISSEVPQNLSASRPQDRQFILSSKKLLLSDSGFYLCAGGGDESPLHFGNGTRLTVT.

The chain employs TRBV3-1 (or the pseudogene TRBV3-2) and TRBJ1-6; 7 positions agree with TRBD1. This CDR3 has 15 amino acids. V shed 0 bases, J shed 8 bases, and the junction held 4 bases outside the gene matches. The germline V gene has CDR1 LGHDT and CDR2 YNNKEL (reference sequence). The CDR3 nucleotides are TGTGCCAGCAGCCAAGATCAAGGGGGCTATTCACCCCTCCACTTT. It is translated as CASSQDQGGYSPLHF.

This chain joins TRBV30 and TRBJ1-2; D may be TRBD1 (5 bases). V was clipped by 6 bases and J by 4 bases, with 36 bases between them. Germline CDR1 is GTSNPN and CDR2 is SVGIG (reference sequence). The CDR3 loop spans 20 amino acids. Written as DNA, the CDR3 is TGTGCCTGCCCAATCAAGGGGCAGGGAATGGGTTGGAGGATTGGCTATGGCTACACCTTC. Translating gives CACPIKGQGMGWRIGYGYTF. Using reference TRBV30 and TRBJ1-2 for the parts outside the CDR3, the full variable domain is SQTIHQWPATLVQPVGSPLSLECTVEGTSNPNLYWYRQAAGRGLQLLFYSVGIGQISSEVPQNLSASRPQDRQFILSSKKLLLSDSGFYLCACPIKGQGMGWRIGYGYTFGSGTRLTVV.

The rearrangement joins TRBV25-1 to TRBJ2-5; no clear D gene. The CDR3 length is 14 residues. The germline CDR1 and CDR2 sequences are MGHDK and SYGVNS. Deletions cut 10 bases from V and 1 base from J, with 16 bases between. CDR3 nucleotide sequence: TGTGCCACCACACCAGACGAACGCCAAGAGACCCAGTACTTC. Residues: CATTPDERQETQYF.

The genes are TRBV30 and TRBJ1-4; D remains unclear. Between the trimmed V and J ends, which lost 0 bases and 6 bases, there was a span of 2 bases. This CDR3 comprises 11 residues. Germline V gives CDR1 GTSNPN, CDR2 SVGIG (reference sequence). CDR3 nucleotide sequence: TGTGCCTGGAGTGTCGATGAAAAACTGTTTTTT. Its protein is CAWSVDEKLFF.

The chain employs TRBV6-6 and TRBJ2-5; TRBD2 might be the D (5 bases). The CDR3 runs to 14 residues. Trimming stripped 6 bases from V and 0 bases from J, with 11 bases between. Germline CDR1 and CDR2: MNHNY and SVGAGI (reference sequence). The CDR3 is CASSSPGYQETQYF. In DNA form, the CDR3 reads TGTGCCAGCAGCTCTCCGGGGTACCAAGAGACCCAGTACTTC.

V and J are TRBV5-1 and TRBJ2-7, with D tentatively TRBD1 (7 bases). The V and J ends lost 0 bases and 0 bases respectively, with 16 bases between them. This CDR3 has 17 amino acids. From germline, CDR1 is SGHRS and CDR2 YFSETQ. For the CDR3, the DNA is TGCGCCAGCAGCTTGGTTCCCCAGGGGGGCCTCTCCTACGAGCAGTACTTC. Encoded protein: CASSLVPQGGLSYEQYF.

This sequence joins TRBV5-4 and TRBJ1-2; TRBD1 matches at 7 bases. This CDR3 contains 14 residues. The V and J ends lost 4 bases and 3 bases, in that order; junction bases with no gene match: 6. Germline V CDR1 and CDR2: SGHNT, YYREEE (reference sequence). The CDR3 loop is CASSQGDTYYGYTF. The CDR3 DNA is TGTGCCAGCAGCCAGGGGGATACGTACTATGGCTACACCTTC.

This sequence joins TRBV10-2 and TRBJ2-1, with no clear D. This CDR3 contains 14 residues. The germline CDR1 and CDR2 sequences are WSHSY and SAAADI. Trimming removed 8 bases at V and 0 bases at J, with 11 bases between. The CDR3, as DNA: TGCGCCAGCCTAACATCGAGCTCCTACAATGAGCAGTTCTTC. The encoded protein is CASLTSSSYNEQFF.

The V call is TRBV6-6, the J call TRBJ2-3, with D unresolved. Germline lookup yields CDR1 MNHNY and CDR2 SVGAGI (reference sequence). Trimming stripped 2 bases from V and 4 bases from J, with 4 bases between. CDR3 length: 12 residues. The CDR3 spells CASSYGSDTQYF. Written as DNA, the CDR3 is TGTGCCAGCAGTTACGGGTCAGATACGCAGTATTTT.

The chain carries TRBV3-1 (or the pseudogene TRBV3-2) and TRBJ2-5; possibly TRBD1 or TRBD2 for D (5 bases each). Deletions cut 2 bases from V and 4 bases from J, with 11 bases between. The germline CDR1 and CDR2 sequences are LGHDT and YNNKEL (reference sequence). This CDR3 has 14 residues. This CDR3 reads CASSQRGPVETQYF. CDR3 coding DNA: TGTGCCAGCAGCCAAAGGGGACCCGTAGAGACCCAGTACTTC.

The genes are TRBV2 and TRBJ1-2; 7 bases are a match to TRBD1. Trimming took 0 bases from V and 4 from J; bases not matched to a gene: 14. Germline values: CDR1 SNHLY, CDR2 FYNNEI. This CDR3 contains 18 residues. The CDR3 sequence: CASSEAGATGWVSYGYTF. In nucleotides, the CDR3 is TGTGCCAGCAGTGAAGCGGGGGCGACAGGGTGGGTTAGCTATGGCTACACCTTC. The full variable domain, its missing parts supplied by reference TRBV2 and TRBJ1-2, is EPEVTQTPSHQVTQMGQEVILRCVPISNHLYFYWYRQILGQKVEFLVSFYNNEISEKSEIFDDQFSVERPDGSNFTLKIRSTKLEDSAMYFCASSEAGATGWVSYGYTFGSGTRLTVV.

The chain recombines TRBV5-1 with TRBJ2-7; 10 bases match TRBD1. CDR1 and CDR2 from the germline V gene are SGHRS and YFSETQ. V lost 4 bases to trimming and J lost 4 bases; unmatched junction nucleotides: 5. CDR3 size: 14 residues. The CDR3 here is CASSARTGGYEQYF. The CDR3 DNA follows: TGCGCCAGCAGCGCAAGGACAGGGGGGTACGAGCAGTACTTC. Filled out from reference TRBV5-1 and TRBJ2-7, the complete variable domain reads KAGVTQTPRYLIKTRGQQVTLSCSPISGHRSVSWYQQTPGQGLQFLFEYFSETQRNKGNFPGRFSGRQFSNSRSEMNVSTLELGDSALYLCASSARTGGYEQYFGPGTRLTVT.

This clone was seen a single time. This sequence joins TRBV6-5 and TRBJ1-4, with a weak D call TRBD1 (5 bases). The ends were cut back, 9 bases at V and 0 bases at J, with 14 bases in the middle. Germline CDR1 and CDR2: MNHEY and SVGAGI. CDR3 length equals 15 residues. CDR3 DNA: TGTGCCAGTGCCGGGGCAACTGCAACTAATGAAAAACTGTTTTTT. This codes for CASAGATATNEKLFF.

The chain employs TRBV7-8 and TRBJ2-2; D gene unclear. The germline V gene encodes CDR1 SGHVS and CDR2 FQNEAQ. The CDR3 is made up of 17 amino acids. V was cut by 4 bases and J by 4 bases, with 19 bases left in between. CDR3 residues: CASSSRDPRLGTGELFF. The CDR3 DNA follows: TGTGCCAGCAGCTCCCGTGACCCCCGACTGGGCACCGGGGAGCTGTTTTTT. The variable domain in full, completed from reference TRBV7-8 and TRBJ2-2, reads GAGVSQSPRYKVAKRGQDVALRCDPISGHVSLFWYQQALGQGPEFLTYFQNEAQLDKSGLPSDRFFAERPEGSVSTLKIQRTQQEDSAVYLCASSSRDPRLGTGELFFGEGSRLTVL.

This chain links TRBV27 with TRBJ1-1, with D possibly being TRBD1 (5 bases). CDR3 length equals 14 residues. Trimming took 6 bases from V and 0 from J, leaving 11 bases between them. CDR1 and CDR2 from the germline V gene are MNHEY and SMNVEV (reference sequence). The CDR3: CASRERGLNTEAFF. The CDR3 DNA reads TGTGCCAGCAGGGAACGGGGGTTGAACACTGAAGCTTTCTTT.

This chain connects TRBV7-9 to TRBJ1-4; D may be TRBD1 (5 bases). Germline-derived CDR1 and CDR2 are SEHNR and FQNEAQ (reference sequence). The CDR3 length is 14 residues. The ends were cut back, 1 base at V and 8 bases at J, with 11 bases in the middle. CDR3 residues: CASSLVQGKEKLFF. The CDR3 coding sequence is TGTGCCAGCAGCTTAGTGCAGGGTAAAGAAAAACTGTTTTTT.